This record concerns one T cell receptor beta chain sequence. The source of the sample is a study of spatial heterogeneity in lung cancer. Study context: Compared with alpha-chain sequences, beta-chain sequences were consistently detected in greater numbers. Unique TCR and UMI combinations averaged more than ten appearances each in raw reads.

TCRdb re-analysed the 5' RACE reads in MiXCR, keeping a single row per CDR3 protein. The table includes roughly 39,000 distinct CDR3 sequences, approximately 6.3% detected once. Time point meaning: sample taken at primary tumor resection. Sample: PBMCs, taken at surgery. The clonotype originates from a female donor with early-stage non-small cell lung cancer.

The CDR3 protein is CASSGTASGGREFF. CDR3 bases: TGTGCCAGCAGTGGGACCGCTAGCGGGGGGCGTGAGTTCTTC. V and J are TRBV2 and TRBJ2-1; 11 nucleotides match TRBD2. The CDR3 has 14 residues. The V gene end was trimmed by 4 bases and the J gene end by 14 bases; junction bases not matched to a gene: 10. CDR1 is SNHLY and CDR2 is FYNNEI in the germline V gene.